This T cell receptor beta chain was recovered during a study of blood T cell repertoires in COVID-19. In the study overall: Italy, Spain and the United States were the sources of the convalescent and acute COVID-19 samples.

Germline assignment: CDR1 MNHNY and CDR2 SVGAGI (reference sequence). The length of the CDR3 is 16 residues. J lost 6 bases, V lost 6 bases, and 16 bases had no gene match. Profiling relied on immunoSEQ multiplex PCR, and the TCRdb table lists in-frame clones only, not all of them. The sample includes approximately 400,000 clones, 88% of them seen just once. Seattle enrolled patients during active infection and tracked them longitudinally. This clonotype originated in a woman aged 50 to 60 with COVID-19, enrolled during active disease. This sequence joins TRBV6-6 and TRBJ1-1; TRBD1 aligns across 7 bases. Sequences were obtained from peripheral blood. The CDR3, as DNA: TGTGCCAGCAGGCCCCGGAGGACAGGAGGGGACTCTGAAGCTTTCTTT. This sequence encodes CASRPRRTGGDSEAFF.